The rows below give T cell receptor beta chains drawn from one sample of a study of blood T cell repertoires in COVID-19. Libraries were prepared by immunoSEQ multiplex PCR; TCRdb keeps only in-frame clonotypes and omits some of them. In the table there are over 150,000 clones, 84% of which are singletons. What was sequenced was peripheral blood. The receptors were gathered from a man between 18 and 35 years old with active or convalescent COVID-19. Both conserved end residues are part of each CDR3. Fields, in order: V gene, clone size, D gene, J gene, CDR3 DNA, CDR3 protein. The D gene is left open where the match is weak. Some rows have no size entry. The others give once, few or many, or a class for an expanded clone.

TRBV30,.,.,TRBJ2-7,TGTGCCTGGACCCCTATTGCCGGGGACGAGCAGTACTTC,CAWTPIAGDEQYF
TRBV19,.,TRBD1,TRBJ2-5,TGTGCCAGTAGTAGGGACAGGGGAGAGACCCAGTACTTC,CASSRDRGETQYF
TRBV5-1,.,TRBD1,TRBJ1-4,TGCGCCAGCAGCACCACAGGGGGCGCAACTAATGAAAAACTGTTTTTT,CASSTTGGATNEKLFF
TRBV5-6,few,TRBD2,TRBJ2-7,TGTGCCAGCAGCTCCTCCGGCGGGGGGCGATTCGAGCAGTACTTC,CASSSSGGGRFEQYF
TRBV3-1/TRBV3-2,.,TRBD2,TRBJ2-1,TGTGCCAGCAGCCAAGATCTGCGGGAGGGCGCCTACAATGAGCAGTTCTTC,CASSQDLREGAYNEQFF
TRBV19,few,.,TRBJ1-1,TGTGCCAGTAGGATAAACGGGAGAAACACTGAAGCTTTCTTT,CASRINGRNTEAFF
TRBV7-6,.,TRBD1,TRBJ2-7,TGTGCCAGCAGCTTCGGTGGACAGGGTAACTACGAGCAGTACTTC,CASSFGGQGNYEQYF
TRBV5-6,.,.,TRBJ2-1,TGTGCCAGCAGCTTGGCCATGACACCCCAAGGGCAGTTCTTC,CASSLAMTPQGQFF
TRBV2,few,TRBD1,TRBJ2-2,TGTGCCAGCAGTCTGACAGGGGGCGCAACCGGGGAGCTGTTTTTT,CASSLTGGATGELFF
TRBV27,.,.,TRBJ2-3,TGTGCCAGCAGTGCTGGGGGCTGGGCAGATACGCAGTATTTT,CASSAGGWADTQYF
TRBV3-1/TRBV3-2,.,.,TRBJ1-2,TGTGCCAGCAGCCAAGATCTTACGGGTGGCTATGGCTACACCTTC,CASSQDLTGGYGYTF
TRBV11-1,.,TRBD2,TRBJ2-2,TGTGCCAGCAGCTTTTCGGGAGGGCGGAGCGGGGAGCTGTTTTTT,CASSFSGGRSGELFF
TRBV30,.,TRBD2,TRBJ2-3,TGTGCCTGGAGCGAATCACCTACTAGCGGCCACACAGATACGCAGTATTTT,CAWSESPTSGHTDTQYF